Sequencing of this TCR beta chain was carried out in a study of blood T cell repertoires in COVID-19. V was cut by 1 base and J by 0 bases, with 9 bases left in between. The CDR3 is 15 residues long. CDR1 and CDR2 from the germline V gene are LGHNA and YSLEER. This clone occurred once. Generated by immunoSEQ multiplex PCR, the TCRdb table keeps only in-frame clones and is missing some. This table holds about 250,000 clones, roughly 80% found once. Sequencing used peripheral blood. The V call is TRBV4-3, the J call TRBJ1-1; no definite D call. The sequence was obtained from a man aged 50 to 59 with active or convalescent COVID-19. The CDR3 loop is CASSQVTGLNTEAFF. The DNA for the CDR3 is TGCGCCAGCAGCCAAGTGACGGGGTTGAACACTGAAGCTTTCTTT.